This T cell receptor (beta chain) comes out of a study of T cell responses to AZD1222 COVID-19 vaccine. Whole-study findings and limits: Clonal diversity was possibly underestimated; the donors were predominantly white British and more often female. Baseline antibody screening turned up just a handful of seropositive AZD1222 recipients. The study reported that nearly half of spike-specific TCRs target unmutated variant regions.

As concerns this clone: The antigen remains unidentified.

Using immunoSEQ multiplex PCR, the repertoire was profiled, and TCRdb retains in-frame clones only, with some absent. In the table there are roughly 180,000 clones, 80% to 90% of which are singletons. Germline loops: CDR1 LGHNA, CDR2 YSLEER. The CDR3 is made up of 18 amino acids. V lost 3 bases, J lost 2 bases, and 12 bases stayed unmatched. V and J are TRBV4-3 and TRBJ2-1, with 8 positions matching TRBD2. The sequenced sample was peripheral blood, obtained on day 0 of AZD1222 vaccination. This TCR was recovered from an adult in good health. CDR3 amino acids: CASSQRPRGAGAYNEQFF. DNA for the CDR3: TGCGCCAGCAGCCAGCGCCCCAGGGGAGCGGGGGCCTACAATGAGCAGTTCTTC.